A selection of T cell receptor beta chains follows, all from one sample in a study of beta chain features in type 1 diabetes. The method was immunoSEQ multiplex PCR; TCRdb's version includes in-frame clones alone and lacks a portion of them. The sample has hundreds of thousands of clones, roughly an eighth seen once. Sequencing input: naive CD4+ T cells from blood. Every receptor here comes from a man aged 18-30 years with type 1 diabetes. The conserved cysteine and the conserved F or W are not part of the CDR3 here. The order of the fields is J gene, V gene, CDR3 protein.

j_gene: TRBJ2-6
v_gene: TRBV2
CDR3aa: ASRRDSYSGANVLT

j_gene: TRBJ1-5
v_gene: TRBV2
CDR3aa: ASTLTFSNQPQH

j_gene: TRBJ1-3
v_gene: TRBV18
CDR3aa: ASSPLQPGNTIY

j_gene: TRBJ2-1
v_gene: TRBV7-2
CDR3aa: ASSSEAGEQF

j_gene: TRBJ1-1
v_gene: TRBV16
CDR3aa: ASSPLDREVNTEAF

j_gene: TRBJ2-2
v_gene: TRBV28
CDR3aa: ASSGGQNTGELF

j_gene: TRBJ1-1
v_gene: TRBV5-1
CDR3aa: ASSVTGIGTEAF

j_gene: TRBJ1-1
v_gene: TRBV9
CDR3aa: ASSVVGSGHTEAF

j_gene: TRBJ1-2
v_gene: TRBV18
CDR3aa: ASSPPRGRDDYGYT

j_gene: TRBJ1-1
v_gene: TRBV19
CDR3aa: ASSPTGRVTEAF

j_gene: TRBJ2-1
v_gene: TRBV11-1
CDR3aa: ASSLNGQGYNEQF

j_gene: TRBJ1-1
v_gene: TRBV19
CDR3aa: ASSIVGVRGTEAF

j_gene: TRBJ2-7
v_gene: TRBV7-9
CDR3aa: ASSLAGQSYEQY

j_gene: TRBJ1-6
v_gene: TRBV11-2
CDR3aa: ASSLESGQDNSPLH

j_gene: TRBJ1-6
v_gene: TRBV13
CDR3aa: ASSLGLRGGVYNSPLH

j_gene: TRBJ2-5
v_gene: TRBV4-1
CDR3aa: ASSQDSRATETQY

j_gene: TRBJ2-7
v_gene: TRBV29-1
CDR3aa: SVEWTGVYEQY

j_gene: TRBJ1-6
v_gene: TRBV5-8
CDR3aa: ATGPGYNSPLH

j_gene: TRBJ2-2
v_gene: TRBV19
CDR3aa: ASSIGQILHGELF

j_gene: TRBJ2-3
v_gene: TRBV7-9
CDR3aa: ASSTGTGNTDTQY

j_gene: TRBJ1-1
v_gene: TRBV30
CDR3aa: AWTHLRPGAEAF

j_gene: TRBJ2-1
v_gene: TRBV5-6
CDR3aa: ASTTSQRPYNEQF

j_gene: TRBJ1-4
v_gene: TRBV2
CDR3aa: ASRYRLSTNEKLF

j_gene: TRBJ2-7
v_gene: TRBV5-1
CDR3aa: ASSSGSGDRYEQY

j_gene: TRBJ2-7
v_gene: TRBV25-1
CDR3aa: ASSPDANEQY